The 29 T cell receptor beta chains below were found in one sample sequenced in a study of T cell responses to AZD1222 COVID-19 vaccine. TCRdb keeps only in-frame clones here, not all; method: immunoSEQ multiplex PCR. The data contain some 60,000 clones, approximately 89% of them seen just once; the ten biggest clones take up 6.1%. Specimen: peripheral blood, collected 28 days after the second AZD1222 dose. The receptors were sampled from an adult who received the AZD1222 COVID-19 vaccine.

The rearrangement links TRBV18 to TRBJ2-7, with 12 bases identical to TRBD1. The germline V gene encodes CDR1 KGHSH and CDR2 LQKENI. This CDR3 spans 15 amino acids. V lost 4 bases, J lost 4 bases, and 5 bases stayed unmatched. CDR3 amino acids: CASSRPGQGAYEQYF. CDR3 nucleotide sequence: TGTGCCAGCTCACGACCGGGACAGGGGGCTTACGAGCAGTACTTC.

This clone was counted between two and nine times. J is TRBJ1-2 and V is TRBV4-2; D gene ambiguous. Germline CDR1 reads LGHNA; CDR2 reads YNFKEQ. This CDR3 comprises 22 residues. Trimming stripped 1 base from V and 2 bases from J, with 32 bases between. The CDR3, as DNA: TGTGCCAGCAGCCAAGGGATCAGGAACAGCGGGCCCCAACCAGCCAGGAACTATGGCTACACCTTC. Amino acids: CASSQGIRNSGPQPARNYGYTF.

V usage is TRBV28 and J usage is TRBJ2-2; 7 nucleotides align to TRBD1. With V trimmed by 6 bases and J by 2 bases, 6 bases remained unmatched. From germline, CDR1 is MDHEN and CDR2 SYDVKM. The CDR3 runs to 15 residues. CDR3 region: CASRPGTDNTGELFF. CDR3 bases: TGTGCCAGCAGGCCCGGGACAGATAACACCGGGGAGCTGTTTTTT. The complete variable domain, with remaining parts taken from reference TRBV28 and TRBJ2-2, reads DVKVTQSSRYLVKRTGEKVFLECVQDMDHENMFWYRQDPGLGLRLIYFSYDVKMKEKGDIPEGYSVSREKKERFSLILESASTNQTSMYLCASRPGTDNTGELFFGEGSRLTVL.

The rearrangement uses TRBV29-1 and TRBJ2-2; D call uncertain. The CDR3 totals 13 residues. V lost 3 bases and J lost 1, with 6 bases in between. Germline CDR1 reads SQVTM; CDR2 reads ANQGSEA. In nucleotides, the CDR3 is TGCAGCGTTGACGGAGAGAACACCGGGGAGCTGTTTTTT. Its protein is CSVDGENTGELFF.

The V call is TRBV7-9, the J call TRBJ1-2, with 7 bases identical to TRBD1. Per the germline V gene, CDR1 is SEHNR and CDR2 is FQNEAQ (reference sequence). The J segment lost 7 bases and the V segment lost 5 bases, leaving 4 bases of the junction unmatched. The CDR3 consists of 12 residues. The CDR3 spells CASSIQGGGYTF. Written as DNA, the CDR3 is TGTGCCAGCAGCATCCAGGGGGGTGGCTACACCTTC.

The chain's CDR3 is CASSQSTGPLGSPLHF. CDR3 coding DNA: TGTGCCAGCAGCCAATCGACAGGCCCATTAGGTTCACCCCTCCACTTT. The rearrangement uses TRBV7-9 and TRBJ1-6; TRBD1 might be the D (6 bases). The length of the CDR3 is 16 residues. V was clipped by 5 bases and J by 9 bases, with 20 bases between them. The germline V gene encodes CDR1 SEHNR and CDR2 FQNEAQ (reference sequence).

The rearrangement links TRBV5-6 to TRBJ2-7, with 7 positions matching TRBD2. This CDR3 comprises 14 residues. J gave up 3 bases and V 6 bases, and 9 bases lay outside the gene matches. The V gene's germline CDR1 is SGHDT and CDR2 YYEEEE. The CDR3 nucleotides are TGTGCCAGCACCCGGCGGGGAGGGATCTACGAGCAGTACTTC. Translating gives CASTRRGGIYEQYF.

This sequence joins TRBV6-1 and TRBJ2-3; D remains unclear. Germline V gene sequence: CDR1 MNHNS, CDR2 SASEGT. V was trimmed by 3 bases and J by 1 base, leaving 26 bases between them. The CDR3 runs 20 residues. This chain's CDR3 is CASSDRLSGRAGSGTDTQYF. In DNA, the CDR3 is TGTGCCAGCAGTGATCGACTCTCTGGTAGGGCTGGCTCCGGCACAGATACGCAGTATTTT.

V gene TRBV4-1 combines with J gene TRBJ1-1; the match to TRBD1 covers 7 bases. There are 12 residues in the CDR3. The V gene's germline CDR1 is MGHRA and CDR2 YSYEKL. V dropped 5 bases and J dropped 8; count of bases not matched to a gene: 5. The CDR3 nucleotides read TGCGCCAGCAGCTCACGGGACAGCGAAGCTTTCTTT. This codes for CASSSRDSEAFF.

V gene TRBV28 combines with J gene TRBJ1-5, with 9 nucleotides matching TRBD1. Germline CDR1 is MDHEN and CDR2 is SYDVKM. Trimming removed 6 bases from V and 4 bases from J; junction bases left unmatched: 13. The CDR3 consists of 17 residues. CDR3 in amino acids: CASSRPQQGAQNQPQHF. CDR3 sequence (DNA): TGTGCCAGCAGCAGGCCCCAACAGGGGGCGCAGAATCAGCCCCAGCATTTT.

The chain combines TRBV6-5 with TRBJ1-1; the D gene is possibly TRBD1 (5 bases). V gave up 11 bases and J gave up 0 bases, with 16 bases separating them. CDR1 is MNHEY, CDR2 SVGAGI, per germline. This CDR3 is 14 amino acids long. CDR3 coding DNA: TGTGCCGCCAGGGAGGGAAACATGAACACTGAAGCTTTCTTT. Its translation: CAAREGNMNTEAFF.

V usage is TRBV4-3 and J usage is TRBJ1-3; 7 bases match TRBD1. CDR3 length equals 17 residues. V lost 4 bases, J lost 6 bases, and 15 bases stayed unmatched. CDR1 and CDR2 (germline): LGHNA, YSLEER. The CDR3: CASSPTPAGGTENTIYF. In DNA form, the CDR3 reads TGCGCCAGCAGCCCCACCCCGGCGGGAGGGACAGAAAACACCATATATTTT.

The V gene is TRBV5-1, the J gene TRBJ2-5, with 8 bases fitting TRBD1. V was pared by 5 bases and J by 2 bases, with 5 bases of the junction left unmatched. Germline values: CDR1 SGHRS, CDR2 YFSETQ. The CDR3 has 14 amino acids. The CDR3 region is CASRTGQGQETQYF. The CDR3 DNA reads TGCGCCAGCAGAACCGGACAGGGACAAGAGACCCAGTACTTC.

Written as DNA, the CDR3 is TGTGCCAGCAGCCAAGAGGGACAGCTCCAAGAGACCCAGTACTTC. It is translated as CASSQEGQLQETQYF. V usage is TRBV3-1 (or the pseudogene TRBV3-2) and J usage is TRBJ2-5, with 7 positions matching TRBD1. The trim removed 0 bases at V and 1 base at J, leaving 2 bases unmatched. The CDR3 runs to 15 residues. Germline CDR1 LGHDT, CDR2 YNNKEL (reference sequence).

The chain has TRBV5-1 and TRBJ1-1; D is possibly TRBD1 (6 bases). Deletions cut 5 bases from V and 4 bases from J, with 12 bases between. The CDR3 loop spans 13 amino acids. Germline V gene sequence: CDR1 SGHRS, CDR2 YFSETQ. CDR3 amino acids: CASSSGVLTEAFF. The CDR3 region has the DNA TGCGCCAGCAGTTCAGGGGTTCTCACTGAAGCTTTCTTT.

This rearrangement joins TRBV9 to TRBJ2-3, with 8 bases aligning to TRBD1. The V gene's germline CDR1 is SGDLS and CDR2 YYNGEE. V trimming: 3 bases; J trimming: 3 bases; junction bases outside the gene matches: 9. The CDR3 is 16 residues long. Written as DNA, the CDR3 is TGTGCCAGCAGCGCATCCAGGGGGCTGCATACAGATACGCAGTATTTT. Amino acid sequence: CASSASRGLHTDTQYF.

Notes on this clone: Other DNA sequences within the sample encode an identical CDR3. The chain recombines TRBV7-9 with TRBJ2-3; D is uncertain. Looked up from germline, CDR1 is SEHNR and CDR2 is FQNEAQ (reference sequence). The CDR3 contains 14 residues. The V end lost 1 base, the J end lost 1 base, and 6 bases lay between the germline ends. CDR3 region: CASSLVGGTDTQYF. CDR3 DNA: TGTGCCAGCAGCTTAGTTGGGGGCACAGATACGCAGTATTTT.

The chain carries TRBV6-6 and TRBJ1-2; D is possibly TRBD1 (6 bases). The CDR3 runs to 14 residues. Trimming took off 9 bases at V and 3 bases at J, with 17 bases between the two ends. Germline V CDR1 and CDR2: MNHNY, SVGAGI (reference sequence). CDR3 sequence reads: CASLGGARDYGYTF. The DNA for the CDR3 is TGTGCCAGTCTGGGGGGGGCGCGGGACTATGGCTACACCTTC.

The chain links TRBV10-2 to TRBJ2-2; no clear D gene. The CDR3 contains 10 residues. Trimming pared 6 bases from V and 7 bases from J, leaving 3 bases between. CDR1 is WSHSY and CDR2 is SAAADI in the germline V gene. The CDR3 loop is CASRNGELFF. DNA of the CDR3: TGCGCCAGCAGGAACGGGGAGCTGTTTTTT.

The V gene is TRBV3-1 (or the pseudogene TRBV3-2), the J gene TRBJ2-5; perhaps TRBD2 as D (6 bases). The CDR3 covers 13 residues. CDR1 is LGHDT, CDR2 YNNKEL, per germline (reference sequence). V was pared by 8 bases and J by 5 bases, with 15 bases between. As DNA, the CDR3 is TGTGCCAGCTCAGGAGGGTTTGGGGAGACCCAGTACTTC. Translating it yields CASSGGFGETQYF.

The genes are TRBV7-2 and TRBJ2-7; 7 bases fit TRBD2. The CDR3 consists of 13 residues. Looked up from germline, CDR1 is SGHTA and CDR2 is FQGNSA. V was clipped by 8 bases and J by 3 bases; unmatched bases: 7. DNA for the CDR3: TGTGCCAGCTCCAGGCAGCGGGACTACGAGCAGTACTTC. This sequence encodes CASSRQRDYEQYF.

V usage is TRBV15 and J usage is TRBJ2-1; D possibly corresponds to TRBD1 (6 bases). The germline V and J ends were trimmed by 7 bases and 4 bases, with 14 bases remaining between them. CDR1 and CDR2 (germline): LNHNV, YYDKDF (reference sequence). The CDR3 runs to 14 residues. This chain's CDR3 is CATTPGQLYNEQFF. DNA for the CDR3: TGTGCCACCACCCCGGGACAATTGTACAATGAGCAGTTCTTC.

The chain carries TRBV19 and TRBJ2-1; 7 bases are shared with TRBD2. The CDR3 has 16 residues. The J segment lost 4 bases and the V segment lost 1 base, leaving 7 bases of the junction unmatched. Germline V gene data show CDR1 as LNHDA and CDR2 as SQIVND (reference sequence). The CDR3 nucleotides are TGTGCCAGTAGTATAGTTGGGGGGGAGCCTTACAATGAGCAGTTCTTC. It encodes CASSIVGGEPYNEQFF.

This clone was recorded a few times. DNA of the CDR3: TGTGCCAGCAGCGGTAGACAGGAGGATAACTATGGCTACACCTTC. Its protein is CASSGRQEDNYGYTF. The chain joins TRBV9 to TRBJ1-2, with D maybe TRBD1 (6 bases). The length of the CDR3 is 15 residues. V was pared by 3 bases and J by 1 base, with 13 bases between. Per the germline V gene, CDR1 is SGDLS and CDR2 is YYNGEE.

The chain employs TRBV12-3 or TRBV12-4 and TRBJ1-5; D is unclear. CDR3 size: 11 residues. Trimming took off 6 bases at V and 4 bases at J, with 4 bases between the two ends. The CDR3 bases are TGTGCCAGCAGCCTAAATCAGCCCCAGCATTTT. As protein: CASSLNQPQHF.

J is TRBJ1-6 and V is TRBV27, with a tentative D call TRBD1 (6 bases). The CDR3 is 16 amino acids. Trimming shortened V by 6 bases and J by 10 bases, and 22 bases separated the two germline ends. The germline CDR1 and CDR2 sequences are MNHEY and SMNVEV (reference sequence). The CDR3 loop is CASSQMRGGLVSPLHF. CDR3 in DNA: TGTGCCAGCAGCCAGATGAGGGGGGGGCTGGTATCACCCCTCCACTTT.

A few counts support this clone. This chain connects TRBV6-1 to TRBJ1-5; D uncertain. Germline-derived CDR1 and CDR2 are MNHNS and SASEGT. V was trimmed by 2 bases and J by 1 base, leaving 9 bases between them. CDR3 size: 15 residues. The CDR3 sequence is CASSEPGISNQPQHF. The CDR3 DNA follows: TGTGCCAGCAGTGAACCGGGGATCAGCAATCAGCCCCAGCATTTT.

The J gene is TRBJ2-7, the V gene TRBV20-1, with TRBD2 as a possible D gene (5 bases). V lost 3 bases and J lost 0, with 15 bases in between. Germline lookup yields CDR1 DFQATT and CDR2 SNEGSKA (reference sequence). CDR3 length: 15 amino acids. The CDR3 protein is CSASDPLAPSYEQYF. The CDR3 region has the DNA TGCAGTGCTAGTGATCCCCTAGCTCCCTCCTACGAGCAGTACTTC.

The V call is TRBV5-1, the J call TRBJ1-3; D may be TRBD1 (5 bases). This CDR3 spans 15 amino acids. V shed 4 bases and J shed 0 bases, with 11 bases lying between them. Germline V CDR1 and CDR2: SGHRS, YFSETQ. In nucleotides, the CDR3 is TGCGCCAGCAGCCTGGGGGGAGGCTCTGGAAACACCATATATTTT. Its translation: CASSLGGGSGNTIYF.